What follows are 4 T cell receptor beta chains derived from one specimen sequenced in a study of blood T cell repertoires in COVID-19. The table came from immunoSEQ multiplex PCR; TCRdb's copy has only in-frame clones and leaves some out. The sample yields around 110,000 clones, approximately 80% seen once. Material: peripheral blood. These receptors were taken from a man older than 75 with COVID-19, enrolled during active disease.

V usage is TRBV5-1 and J usage is TRBJ1-1; 9 bases agree with TRBD1. Unmatched junction bases numbered 4, after V lost 4 bases and J lost 3 bases. The length of the CDR3 is 14 residues. CDR1 is SGHRS, CDR2 YFSETQ, per germline. The CDR3 DNA follows: TGCGCCAGCAGCCGGGACAGGGTGGACACTGAAGCTTTCTTT. Translated, it gives CASSRDRVDTEAFF.

V and J are TRBV28 and TRBJ2-7, with 11 positions matching TRBD1. Trimming cost V 5 bases and J 4 bases; bases outside gene matches: 7. The CDR3 runs to 15 residues. The germline gives CDR1 MDHEN, CDR2 SYDVKM. The CDR3, as DNA: TGTGCCAGCAGTGTCCTCGGGACAGGGGGATACGAGCAGTACTTC. Protein sequence: CASSVLGTGGYEQYF.

This clone appeared a few times. This chain uses TRBV12-5 with TRBJ1-5; possibly TRBD1 for D (5 bases). CDR1 is LGHNT and CDR2 is FRNRAP in the germline V gene. The CDR3 has 15 residues. V gave up 6 bases and J gave up 5 bases, with 17 bases separating them. The CDR3 loop is CASGDEQGGDQPQHF. The CDR3 nucleotides read TGTGCTAGTGGAGACGAGCAGGGTGGGGATCAGCCCCAGCATTTT.

The genes are TRBV7-2 and TRBJ1-2; no reliable D call. Trimming took off 5 bases at V and 8 bases at J, with 12 bases between the two ends. This CDR3 region has 12 residues. From germline, CDR1 is SGHTA and CDR2 FQGNSA. This CDR3 reads CASSLGVGGYTF. The CDR3 DNA reads TGTGCCAGCAGCCTCGGGGTAGGAGGCTACACCTTC. Combining the CDR3 with reference TRBV7-2 and TRBJ1-2 gives the whole variable domain GAGVSQSPSNKVTEKGKDVELRCDPISGHTALYWYRQSLGQGLEFLIYFQGNSAPDKSGLPSDRFSAERTGGSVSTLTIQRTQQEDSAVYLCASSLGVGGYTFGSGTRLTVV.